The next 21 T cell receptor beta chains were all read from a single sample in a study of T cell responses to AZD1222 COVID-19 vaccine. Data came from immunoSEQ multiplex PCR; TCRdb stores just in-frame clones and leaves some out. The data hold tens of thousands of clones, with 85% to 90% observed a single time. The material was peripheral blood, obtained on day 0 of AZD1222 vaccination. The origin of the receptors is an adult in good health.

The count of this clone is one. The chain recombines TRBV19 with TRBJ1-5; no definite D call. Trimming stripped 7 bases from V and 7 bases from J, with 14 bases between. The CDR3 covers 13 residues. Germline loops: CDR1 LNHDA, CDR2 SQIVND (reference sequence). CDR3 coding DNA: TGTGCCAGTATTGGATTCGATGGGCAGCCCCAGCATTTT. It codes for CASIGFDGQPQHF.

The chain is built from TRBV27 and TRBJ1-5; a possible D gene is TRBD1 (5 bases). V was pared by 2 bases and J by 4 bases, with 18 bases between. Germline loops: CDR1 MNHEY, CDR2 SMNVEV (reference sequence). This CDR3 has 17 amino acids. As DNA, the CDR3 is TGTGCCAGCAGTTTAAGCTGGGGTGGAAAGGGGAATCAGCCCCAGCATTTT. Translation gives CASSLSWGGKGNQPQHF.

The chain employs TRBV6-1 and TRBJ2-2, with TRBD1 identical over 7 bases. This CDR3 region has 17 residues. The V segment lost 3 bases and the J segment 3 bases; nucleotides outside the gene matches: 10. From germline, CDR1 is MNHNS and CDR2 SASEGT. The CDR3 sequence: CASSDVDRVVDTGELFF. CDR3 bases: TGTGCCAGCAGTGATGTCGACAGGGTTGTCGACACCGGGGAGCTGTTTTTT.

The chain is built from TRBV7-9 and TRBJ2-7; TRBD2 might be the D (5 bases). Germline V gene data show CDR1 as SEHNR and CDR2 as FQNEAQ (reference sequence). This CDR3 region has 14 residues. Trimming removed 4 bases from V and 3 bases from J, with 13 bases in between. The CDR3 nucleotides are TGTGCCAGCAGCTCCCGGGAATCCTACTACGAGCAGTACTTC. The encoded protein is CASSSRESYYEQYF. The full variable domain, rest sourced from reference TRBV7-9 and TRBJ2-7, is DTGVSQNPRHKITKRGQNVTFRCDPISEHNRLYWYRQTLGQGPEFLTYFQNEAQLEKSRLLSDRFSAERPKGSFSTLEIQRTEQGDSAMYLCASSSRESYYEQYFGPGTRLTVT.

The rearrangement uses TRBV11-3 and TRBJ1-6, with D unresolved. The CDR3 totals 14 residues. V lost 3 bases, J lost 10 bases, and 13 bases lay in between. CDR1 and CDR2 (germline): SGHNT, YENEEA. CDR3 nucleotide sequence: TGTGCCAGCAGCTTGGGTTATGTAGAATCACCCCTCCACTTT. This translates into CASSLGYVESPLHF.

The J gene is TRBJ1-2, the V gene TRBV19, with D hard to call. Trimming removed 6 bases at V and 4 bases at J, with 3 bases between. The germline V gene has CDR1 LNHDA and CDR2 SQIVND (reference sequence). The CDR3 covers 10 residues. In DNA form, the CDR3 reads TGTGCCAGTAGGGGCTATGGCTACACCTTC. Amino acids: CASRGYGYTF.

The rearrangement links TRBV4-2 to TRBJ2-7; 13 bases align to TRBD2. CDR3 length: 14 amino acids. Germline V CDR1 and CDR2: LGHNA, YNFKEQ. The trim removed 3 bases at V and 6 bases at J, leaving 2 bases unmatched. CDR3: CASSHGLAGVEQYF. Written as DNA, the CDR3 is TGTGCCAGCAGCCACGGACTAGCGGGGGTCGAGCAGTACTTC.

V and J are TRBV29-1 and TRBJ1-2; perhaps TRBD1 as D (5 bases). The CDR3 contains 11 residues. CDR1 and CDR2 from the germline V gene are SQVTM and ANQGSEA. The V and J ends lost 5 bases and 4 bases respectively, with 8 bases between them. The CDR3 DNA follows: TGCAGCGTTTATACAGGCTATGGCTACACCTTC. Encoded protein: CSVYTGYGYTF. Supplemented by reference TRBV29-1 and TRBJ1-2, the full variable domain reads SAVISQKPSRDICQRGTSLTIQCQVDSQVTMMFWYRQQPGQSLTLIATANQGSEATYESGFVIDKFPISRPNLTFSTLTVSNMSPEDSSIYLCSVYTGYGYTFGSGTRLTVV.

V and J are TRBV30 and TRBJ1-6, with 7 positions matching TRBD1. The CDR3 sequence is 15 residues long. Losses at the gene ends were 4 bases for V and 7 bases for J; bases not matched to a gene: 10. Germline loops: CDR1 GTSNPN, CDR2 SVGIG (reference sequence). In DNA, the CDR3 is TGTGCCTGGATGTACCTACAGGGGAGCAATTCACCCCTCCACTTT. It yields the protein CAWMYLQGSNSPLHF.

The chain combines TRBV30 with TRBJ1-1; TRBD1 aligns across 7 bases. Losses at the gene ends were 5 bases for V and 4 bases for J; bases not matched to a gene: 7. CDR1 is GTSNPN and CDR2 is SVGIG in the germline V gene (reference sequence). The CDR3 runs 13 residues. The CDR3, as DNA: TGTGCCTGGGAAAGGGGGCTAGGCACTGAAGCTTTCTTT. Its translation is CAWERGLGTEAFF.

The chain employs TRBV5-4 and TRBJ1-1; no clear D gene. V was clipped by 1 base and J by 2 bases, with 9 bases between them. CDR3 size: 14 residues. Germline V gene sequence: CDR1 SGHNT, CDR2 YYREEE (reference sequence). The CDR3 spells CASSLMGINTEAFF. CDR3 in DNA: TGTGCCAGCAGCTTGATGGGAATAAACACTGAAGCTTTCTTT.

This clone has more than one count but fewer than ten. For the CDR3, the DNA is TGTGCCTGGAGTGGTATTAACTATGGCTACACCTTC. This sequence encodes CAWSGINYGYTF. The gene calls are TRBV30 and TRBJ1-2; D not certain. This CDR3 has 12 amino acids. Germline assignment: CDR1 GTSNPN and CDR2 SVGIG (reference sequence). With 1 base removed from V and 1 base from J, the gap between germline ends came to 4 bases.

This chain connects TRBV28 to TRBJ1-1; D perhaps matches TRBD1 (6 bases). V lost 6 bases and J 7 bases, leaving 15 bases between the germline ends. The CDR3 runs 13 residues. Looked up from germline, CDR1 is MDHEN and CDR2 is SYDVKM. CDR3 sequence reads: CASSRTGTNEAFF. In DNA, the CDR3 is TGTGCCAGCAGCCGCACCGGGACAAATGAAGCTTTCTTT.

The chain links TRBV9 to TRBJ1-4; D is uncertain. This CDR3 contains 15 residues. V shed 0 bases and J shed 2 bases, with 8 bases lying between them. Per germline, CDR1 SGDLS and CDR2 YYNGEE. Here the CDR3 DNA reads TGTGCCAGCAGCGTAGGAGGGTCTACTAATGAAAAACTGTTTTTT. This translates into CASSVGGSTNEKLFF.

The rearrangement uses TRBV7-3 and TRBJ2-1; tentative D call: TRBD2 (5 bases). The CDR3 extends over 14 amino acids. V shed 5 bases and J shed 2 bases, with 10 bases lying between them. Germline CDR1 is SGHTA and CDR2 is FQGTGA. The CDR3 DNA reads TGTGCCAGCAGCGCCGGGGTCCCCTACAATGAGCAGTTCTTC. Residues: CASSAGVPYNEQFF.

This clone was recorded many times. This chain uses TRBV6-2 or TRBV6-3 with TRBJ1-2, with unresolved D. Trimming stripped 2 bases from V and 4 bases from J, with 23 bases between. Germline-derived CDR1 and CDR2 are MNHEY and SVGEGT. This CDR3 spans 18 amino acids. The CDR3 DNA reads as TGTGCCAGCAGTTACCTGGTCCCGACCCCTGCTCTAACCTATGGCTACACCTTC. As protein: CASSYLVPTPALTYGYTF.

V gene TRBV29-1 combines with J gene TRBJ1-2; 7 bases align to TRBD1. Germline lookup yields CDR1 SQVTM and CDR2 ANQGSEA. This CDR3 is built from 13 residues. After removal of 4 bases from V and 7 bases from J, the junction contained 9 bases not matched to a gene. CDR3 sequence reads: CSVAGQLHRGYTF. CDR3 DNA sequence: TGCAGCGTTGCGGGACAGCTTCATCGTGGCTACACCTTC. The full variable domain, in which reference TRBV29-1 and TRBJ1-2 provide the parts outside the CDR3, is SAVISQKPSRDICQRGTSLTIQCQVDSQVTMMFWYRQQPGQSLTLIATANQGSEATYESGFVIDKFPISRPNLTFSTLTVSNMSPEDSSIYLCSVAGQLHRGYTFGSGTRLTVV.

The V and J genes are TRBV24-1 and TRBJ1-3, with 9 bases aligning to TRBD1. Germline-derived CDR1 and CDR2 are KGHDR and SFDVKD. V shed 7 bases and J 2 bases; nucleotides not matched to a gene: 5. The CDR3 totals 15 residues. DNA for the CDR3: TGTGCCACCAGCCGGACAGGGGACGCTGGAAACACCATATATTTT. It encodes CATSRTGDAGNTIYF.

This clone was counted only a few times. The chain recombines TRBV28 with TRBJ2-5; the match to TRBD1 covers 9 bases. Losses at the gene ends were 6 bases for V and 5 bases for J; bases not matched to a gene: 7. Germline-derived CDR1 and CDR2 are MDHEN and SYDVKM. The CDR3 is made up of 14 amino acids. The CDR3 DNA reads TGTGCCAGCAGACGGACAGGGGCGAGGGAGACCCAGTACTTC. It codes for CASRRTGARETQYF. The full variable domain, completed using reference TRBV28 and TRBJ2-5, is DVKVTQSSRYLVKRTGEKVFLECVQDMDHENMFWYRQDPGLGLRLIYFSYDVKMKEKGDIPEGYSVSREKKERFSLILESASTNQTSMYLCASRRTGARETQYFGPGTRLLVL.

V usage is TRBV29-1 and J usage is TRBJ2-2; D is perhaps TRBD1 or TRBD2 (6 bases each). The CDR3 totals 12 residues. V was shortened by 5 bases and J by 6 bases, with 10 bases between the two germline ends. In germline, CDR1 is SQVTM, CDR2 ANQGSEA. The CDR3 region is CSVLRGAGELFF. CDR3 DNA sequence: TGCAGCGTTCTGAGGGGGGCCGGGGAGCTGTTTTTT.

This rearrangement joins TRBV7-2 to TRBJ2-7, with 8 nucleotides matching TRBD1. Germline-derived CDR1 and CDR2 are SGHTA and FQGNSA. The CDR3 is 14 amino acids. With V trimmed by 6 bases and J by 6 bases, 10 bases remained unmatched. The CDR3 nucleotides are TGTGCCAGCAGAAGATACCGACAGGGGACCGAGCAGTACTTC. It is translated as CASRRYRQGTEQYF.